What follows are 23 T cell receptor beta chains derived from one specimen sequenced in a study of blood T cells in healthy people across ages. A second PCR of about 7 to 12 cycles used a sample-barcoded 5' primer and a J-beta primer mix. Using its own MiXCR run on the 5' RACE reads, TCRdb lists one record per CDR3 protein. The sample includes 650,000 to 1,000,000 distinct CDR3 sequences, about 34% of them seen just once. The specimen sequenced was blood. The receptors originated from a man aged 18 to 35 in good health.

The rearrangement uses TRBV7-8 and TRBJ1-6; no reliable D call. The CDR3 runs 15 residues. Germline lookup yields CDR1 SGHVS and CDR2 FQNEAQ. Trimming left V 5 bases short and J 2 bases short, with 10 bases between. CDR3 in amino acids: CASSRRTAYNSPLHF. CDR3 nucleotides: TGTGCCAGCAGCCGAAGGACCGCCTATAATTCACCCCTCCACTTT.

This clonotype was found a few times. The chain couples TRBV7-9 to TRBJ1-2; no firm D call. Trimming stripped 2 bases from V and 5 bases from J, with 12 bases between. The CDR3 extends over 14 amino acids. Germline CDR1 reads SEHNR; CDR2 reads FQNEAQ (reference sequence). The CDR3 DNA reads TGTGCCAGCAGCTTAAGCATAAGGCAGTATGGCTACACCTTC. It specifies CASSLSIRQYGYTF.

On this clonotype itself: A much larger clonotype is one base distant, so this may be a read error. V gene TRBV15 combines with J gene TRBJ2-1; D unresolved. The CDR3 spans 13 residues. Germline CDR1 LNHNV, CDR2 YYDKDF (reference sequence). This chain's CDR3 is CATGKPVYIEQFF. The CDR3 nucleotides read TGTGCCACCGGTAAGCCCGTCTACATTGAGCAGTTCTTC.

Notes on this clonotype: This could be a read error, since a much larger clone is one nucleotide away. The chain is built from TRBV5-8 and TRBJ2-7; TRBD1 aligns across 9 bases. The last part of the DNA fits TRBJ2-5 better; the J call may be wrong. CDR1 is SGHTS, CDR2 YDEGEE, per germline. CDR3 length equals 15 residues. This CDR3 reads CASSWEGTGWETQYF. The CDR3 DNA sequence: TGTGCCAGCAGCTGGGAAGGGACAGGGTGGGAGACCCAGTACTTC.

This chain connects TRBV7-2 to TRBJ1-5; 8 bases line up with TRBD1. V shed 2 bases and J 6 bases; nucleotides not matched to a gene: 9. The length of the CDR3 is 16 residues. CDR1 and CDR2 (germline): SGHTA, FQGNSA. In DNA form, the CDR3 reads TGTGCCAGCAGCTTATCAGGCAGGGGGCATGTTCAGCCCCAGCATTTT. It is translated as CASSLSGRGHVQPQHF.

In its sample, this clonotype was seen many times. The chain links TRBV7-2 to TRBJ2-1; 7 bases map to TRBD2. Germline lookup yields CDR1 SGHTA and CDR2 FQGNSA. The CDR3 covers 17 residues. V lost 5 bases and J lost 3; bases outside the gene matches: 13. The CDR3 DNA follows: TGTGCCAGCAGCCCTCAGACTGGGAGGGAAGTCTACAATGAGCAGTTCTTC. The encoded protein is CASSPQTGREVYNEQFF.

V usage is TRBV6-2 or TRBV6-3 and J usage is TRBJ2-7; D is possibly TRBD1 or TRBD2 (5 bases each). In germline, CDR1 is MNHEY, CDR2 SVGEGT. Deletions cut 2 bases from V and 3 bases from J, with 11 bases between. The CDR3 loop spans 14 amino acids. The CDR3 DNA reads TGTGCCAGCAGTTACGGGGACCAAATCTACGAGCAGTACTTC. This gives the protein CASSYGDQIYEQYF.

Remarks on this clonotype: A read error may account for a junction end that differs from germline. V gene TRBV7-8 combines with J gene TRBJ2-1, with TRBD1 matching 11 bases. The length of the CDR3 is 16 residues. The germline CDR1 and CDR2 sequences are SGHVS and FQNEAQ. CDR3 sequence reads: CAGSLAGTGGALEQFF. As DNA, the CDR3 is TGTGCCGGCAGCTTAGCGGGGACAGGGGGTGCCCTTGAGCAGTTCTTC.

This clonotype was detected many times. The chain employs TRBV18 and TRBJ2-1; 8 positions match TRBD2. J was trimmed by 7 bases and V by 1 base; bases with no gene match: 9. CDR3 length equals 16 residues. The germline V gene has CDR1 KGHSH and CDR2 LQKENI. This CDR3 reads CASSPRASGGQNEQFF. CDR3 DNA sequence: TGTGCCAGCTCACCACGGGCGAGCGGGGGACAAAATGAGCAGTTCTTC.

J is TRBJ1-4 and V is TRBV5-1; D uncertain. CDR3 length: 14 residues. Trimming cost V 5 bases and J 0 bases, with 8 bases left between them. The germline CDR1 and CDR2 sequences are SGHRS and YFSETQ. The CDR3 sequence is CASRRSTTNEKLFF. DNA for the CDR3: TGCGCCAGCAGACGAAGTACAACTAATGAAAAACTGTTTTTT.

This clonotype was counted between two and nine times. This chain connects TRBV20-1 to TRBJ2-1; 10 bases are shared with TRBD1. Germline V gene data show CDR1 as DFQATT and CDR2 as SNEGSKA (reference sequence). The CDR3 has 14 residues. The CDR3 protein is CSPRPGQGYNEQFF. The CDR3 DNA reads TGCAGCCCGAGACCGGGACAGGGGTACAATGAGCAGTTCTTC.

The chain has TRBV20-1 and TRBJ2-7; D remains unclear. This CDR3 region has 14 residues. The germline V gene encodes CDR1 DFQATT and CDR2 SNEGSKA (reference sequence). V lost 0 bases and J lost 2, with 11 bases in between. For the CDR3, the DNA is TGCAGTGCTAGAGATCGGAAATCTACCTACGAGCAGTACTTC. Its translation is CSARDRKSTYEQYF.

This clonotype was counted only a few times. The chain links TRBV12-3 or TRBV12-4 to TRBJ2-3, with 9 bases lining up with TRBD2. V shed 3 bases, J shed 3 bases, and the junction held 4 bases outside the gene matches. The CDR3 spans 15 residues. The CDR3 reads CASSLASGATDTQYF. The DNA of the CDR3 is TGTGCCAGCAGTTTGGCTAGCGGGGCGACAGATACGCAGTATTTT.

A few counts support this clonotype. CDR3: CASRGSGTNYEQYF. The CDR3 region has the DNA TGTGCCAGCAGGGGTAGCGGGACAAACTACGAGCAGTACTTC. The chain combines TRBV7-9 with TRBJ2-7; 8 nucleotides agree with TRBD2. The CDR3 covers 14 residues. V gave up 6 bases and J gave up 3 bases; unmatched junction bases: 7. Germline-derived CDR1 and CDR2 are SEHNR and FQNEAQ (reference sequence).

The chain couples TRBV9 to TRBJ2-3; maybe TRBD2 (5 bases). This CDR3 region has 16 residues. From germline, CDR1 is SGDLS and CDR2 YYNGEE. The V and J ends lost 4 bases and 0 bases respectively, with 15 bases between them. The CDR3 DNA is TGTGCCAGCAGCCCCGGACTCCCAACTAGCACAGATACGCAGTATTTT. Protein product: CASSPGLPTSTDTQYF.

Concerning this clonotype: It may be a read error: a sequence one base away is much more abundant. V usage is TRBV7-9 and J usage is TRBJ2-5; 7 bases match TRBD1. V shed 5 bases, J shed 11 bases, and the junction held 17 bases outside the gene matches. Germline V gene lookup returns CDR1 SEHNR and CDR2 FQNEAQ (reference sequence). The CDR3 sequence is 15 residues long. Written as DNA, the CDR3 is TGTGCCAGCAGCCTACCGGGACAGAGTAACAATGAGCAGTACTTC. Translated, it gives CASSLPGQSNNEQYF.

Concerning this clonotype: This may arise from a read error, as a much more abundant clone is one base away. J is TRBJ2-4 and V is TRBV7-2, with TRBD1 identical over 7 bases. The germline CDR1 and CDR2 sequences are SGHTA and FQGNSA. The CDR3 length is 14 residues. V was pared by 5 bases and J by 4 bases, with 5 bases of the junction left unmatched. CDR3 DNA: TGTGCCAGCAGCGCCGGGACAGTGAAAAACATTCAGTACTTC. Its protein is CASSAGTVKNIQYF. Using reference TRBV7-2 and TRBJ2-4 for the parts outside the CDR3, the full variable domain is GAGVSQSPSNKVTEKGKDVELRCDPISGHTALYWYRQSLGQGLEFLIYFQGNSAPDKSGLPSDRFSAERTGGSVSTLTIQRTQQEDSAVYLCASSAGTVKNIQYFGAGTRLSVL.

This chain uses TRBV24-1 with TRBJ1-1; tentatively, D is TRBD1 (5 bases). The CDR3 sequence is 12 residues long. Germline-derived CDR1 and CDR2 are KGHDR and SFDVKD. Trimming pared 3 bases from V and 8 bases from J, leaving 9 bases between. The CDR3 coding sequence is TGTGCCACCAGTGATGGAGGGGAAGAAGCTTTCTTT. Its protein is CATSDGGEEAFF.

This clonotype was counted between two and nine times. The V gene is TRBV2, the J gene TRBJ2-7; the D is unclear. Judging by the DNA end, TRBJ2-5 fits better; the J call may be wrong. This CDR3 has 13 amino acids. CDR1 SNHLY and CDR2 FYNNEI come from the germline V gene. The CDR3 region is CASSEGREQTQYF. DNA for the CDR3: TGTGCCAGCAGTGAAGGGAGAGAACAGACCCAGTACTTC.

The DNA of the CDR3 is TGTGCCAGCAGTCACAGATCCAAACGCACCGGGGAGCTGTTTTTT. Translation gives CASSHRSKRTGELFF. The chain couples TRBV12-3 or TRBV12-4 to TRBJ2-2; no definite D call. This CDR3 is built from 15 residues. Trimming removed 5 bases from V and 4 bases from J, with 14 bases in between.

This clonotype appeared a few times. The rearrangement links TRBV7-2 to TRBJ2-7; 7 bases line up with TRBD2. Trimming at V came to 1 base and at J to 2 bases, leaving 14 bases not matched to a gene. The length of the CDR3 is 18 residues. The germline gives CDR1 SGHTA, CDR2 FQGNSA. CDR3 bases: TGTGCCAGCAGCTTAGGGGGTATCGAGCGGGGCGCCCCCTACGAGCAGTACTTC. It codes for CASSLGGIERGAPYEQYF.

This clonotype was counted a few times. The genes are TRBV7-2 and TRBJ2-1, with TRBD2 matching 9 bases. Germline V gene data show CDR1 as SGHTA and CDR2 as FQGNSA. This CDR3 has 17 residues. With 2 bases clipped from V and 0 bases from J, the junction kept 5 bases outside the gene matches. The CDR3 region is CASSLQTSGLSYNEQFF. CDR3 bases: TGTGCCAGCAGCTTACAGACTAGCGGTCTCTCCTACAATGAGCAGTTCTTC.

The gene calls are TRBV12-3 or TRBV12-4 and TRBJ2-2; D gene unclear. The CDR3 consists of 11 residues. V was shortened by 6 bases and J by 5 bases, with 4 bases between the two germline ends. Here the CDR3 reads CASRMTGELFF. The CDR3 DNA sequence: TGTGCCAGCAGGATGACCGGGGAGCTGTTTTTT.